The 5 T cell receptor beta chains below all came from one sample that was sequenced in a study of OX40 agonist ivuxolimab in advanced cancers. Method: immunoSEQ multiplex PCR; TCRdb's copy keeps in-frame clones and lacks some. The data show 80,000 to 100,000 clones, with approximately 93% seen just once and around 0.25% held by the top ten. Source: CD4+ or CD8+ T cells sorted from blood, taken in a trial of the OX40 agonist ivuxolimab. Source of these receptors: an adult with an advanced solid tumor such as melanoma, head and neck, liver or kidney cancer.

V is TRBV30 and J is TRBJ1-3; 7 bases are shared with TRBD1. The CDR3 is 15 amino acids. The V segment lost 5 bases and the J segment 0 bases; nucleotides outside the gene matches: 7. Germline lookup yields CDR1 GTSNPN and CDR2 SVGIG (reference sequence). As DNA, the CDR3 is TGTGCCTGGGGGAGGGGGCCTTCCTCTGGAAACACCATATATTTT. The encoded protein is CAWGRGPSSGNTIYF.

The CDR3, as DNA: TGTGCCAGCAGCTTAATGTTGGGAGAGGGGGAGCAGTTCTTC. Translated: CASSLMLGEGEQFF. The chain recombines TRBV7-3 with TRBJ2-1, with D tentatively TRBD1 or TRBD2 (5 bases each). V gave up 1 base and J gave up 10 bases, with 14 bases separating them. This CDR3 spans 14 amino acids. Germline V gene sequence: CDR1 SGHTA, CDR2 FQGTGA.

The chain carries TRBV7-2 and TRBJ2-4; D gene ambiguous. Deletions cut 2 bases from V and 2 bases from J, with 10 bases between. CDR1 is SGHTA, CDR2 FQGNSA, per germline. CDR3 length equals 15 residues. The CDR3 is CASSLSFSTKNIQYF. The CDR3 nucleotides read TGTGCCAGCAGCTTAAGTTTTAGTACCAAAAACATTCAGTACTTC.

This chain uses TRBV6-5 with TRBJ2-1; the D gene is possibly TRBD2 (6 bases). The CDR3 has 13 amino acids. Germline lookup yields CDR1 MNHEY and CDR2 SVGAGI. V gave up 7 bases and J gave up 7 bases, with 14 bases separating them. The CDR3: CASTALARNEQFF. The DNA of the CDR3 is TGTGCCAGCACCGCACTAGCACGGAATGAGCAGTTCTTC.

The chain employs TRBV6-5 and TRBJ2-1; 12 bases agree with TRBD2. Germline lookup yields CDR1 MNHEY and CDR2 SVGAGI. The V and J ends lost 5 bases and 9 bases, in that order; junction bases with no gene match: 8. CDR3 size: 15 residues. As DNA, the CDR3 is TGTGCCAGCAGTCAAAGACTAGCGGGAGCAGGTGAGCAGTTCTTC. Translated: CASSQRLAGAGEQFF.